This T cell receptor beta chain was profiled in a study of T-cell reconstitution after alpha-beta-depleted transplantation in children. This clonotype appeared a few times. The library targeted TCRbeta and was prepared with unique molecular identifiers. A single record per CDR3 protein comes from TCRdb applying MiXCR to the PCR reads. This table holds 450,000 to 500,000 distinct CDR3 sequences, roughly an eighth found once. The TCR originated in a human donor who donated a stem cell graft to a child with combined immunodeficiency. The starting material was PBMCs from the stem cell graft donor, obtained from the stem cell graft.

The CDR3 spells CASSYAGQGNSPLHF. The DNA of the CDR3 is TGTGCCAGCAGTTACGCCGGGCAGGGCAATTCACCCCTCCACTTT. The chain has TRBV6-5 and TRBJ1-6; D is perhaps TRBD1 (5 bases). Germline assignment: CDR1 MNHEY and CDR2 SVGAGI. There are 15 residues in the CDR3. V shed 2 bases and J shed 7 bases, with 12 bases lying between them.